A single TCR beta chain is shown here with its context. Its antigen is not known. This sample was included in a study of cytomegalovirus exposure and HLA in healthy donors. The study, taken as a whole, reports: A later look showed TCR association rates differing by HLA locus, highest for DRB1 and lowest for HLA-C. Immune exposure information available was restricted to CMV serostatus. Compared with the roughly 730-donor mean, an Asian-associated ancestry cluster reportedly had fewer N-insertions, according to a later analysis. It emerged from a later analysis that several of the most significant clusters appeared to be linked to common viral pathogens.

Vbeta (60) and Jbeta (13) primers were used in the PCR. Assay: immunoSEQ multiplex PCR; the TCRdb copy retains only in-frame clones and omits some. Counted here are 150,000 to 200,000 clones, more than 65% occurring once; the ten biggest clones make up more than 0.4%. The ends were cut back, 2 bases at V and 4 bases at J, with 24 bases in the middle. Germline lookup yields CDR1 SGHDT and CDR2 YYEEEE. The CDR3 consists of 19 residues. The gene calls are TRBV5-6 and TRBJ1-4; D might be TRBD1 (6 bases). The source is a woman aged 45 to 65 in good health and CMV-seronegative. The sequenced sample consisted of PBMCs. CDR3 sequence reads: CASSFKGGTTNFFNEKLFF. The DNA for the CDR3 is TGTGCCAGCAGCTTTAAGGGGGGGACTACTAACTTTTTTAATGAAAAACTGTTTTTT. The full variable domain, with the rest looked up from reference TRBV5-6 and TRBJ1-4, is DAGVTQSPTHLIKTRGQQVTLRCSPKSGHDTVSWYQQALGQGPQFIFQYYEEEERQRGNFPDRFSGHQFPNYSSELNVNALLLGDSALYLCASSFKGGTTNFFNEKLFFGSGTQLSVL.